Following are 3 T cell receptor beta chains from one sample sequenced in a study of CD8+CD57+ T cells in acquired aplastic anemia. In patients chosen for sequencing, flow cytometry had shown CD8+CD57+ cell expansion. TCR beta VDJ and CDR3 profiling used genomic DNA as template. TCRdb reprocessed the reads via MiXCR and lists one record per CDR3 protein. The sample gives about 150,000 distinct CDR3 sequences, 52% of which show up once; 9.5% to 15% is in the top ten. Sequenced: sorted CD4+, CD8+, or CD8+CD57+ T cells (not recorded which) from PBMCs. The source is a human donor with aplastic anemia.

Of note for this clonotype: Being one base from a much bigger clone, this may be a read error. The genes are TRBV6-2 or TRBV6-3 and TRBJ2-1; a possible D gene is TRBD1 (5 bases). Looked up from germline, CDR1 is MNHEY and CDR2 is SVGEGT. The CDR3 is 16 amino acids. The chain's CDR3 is CASGYSRLGATNEQFF. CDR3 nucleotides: TGTGCCAGCGGTTACTCTAGATTAGGGGCCACCAATGAGCAGTTCTTC.

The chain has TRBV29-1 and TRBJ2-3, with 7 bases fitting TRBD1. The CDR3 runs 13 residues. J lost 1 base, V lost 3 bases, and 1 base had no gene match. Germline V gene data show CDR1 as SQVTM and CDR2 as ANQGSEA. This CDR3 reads CSVEGQRTDTQYF. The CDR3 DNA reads TGCAGCGTTGAGGGACAGCGCACAGATACGCAGTATTTT.

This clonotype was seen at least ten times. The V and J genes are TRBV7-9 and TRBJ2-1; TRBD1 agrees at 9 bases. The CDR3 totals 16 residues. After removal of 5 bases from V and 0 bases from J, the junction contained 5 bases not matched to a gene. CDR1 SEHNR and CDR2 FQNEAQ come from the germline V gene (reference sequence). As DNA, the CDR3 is TGTGCCAGCAGCCCAGGGACAGGGCCCTCCTACAATGAGCAGTTCTTC. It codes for CASSPGTGPSYNEQFF.